Each of the 16 T cell receptor beta chains below was sequenced from the same sample in a study of T cell responses to AZD1222 COVID-19 vaccine. Only in-frame clones appear in the TCRdb table, and some are missing; sequencing was by immunoSEQ multiplex PCR. The sample records 120,000 to 150,000 clones, 85% to 90% being singletons. The sample consisted of peripheral blood, taken 28 days after the second AZD1222 dose. The receptors shown here come from an adult who received the AZD1222 COVID-19 vaccine.

The rearrangement uses TRBV28 and TRBJ2-6; 9 bases fit TRBD1. This CDR3 has 18 amino acids. Germline-derived CDR1 and CDR2 are MDHEN and SYDVKM. V dropped 7 bases and J dropped 4; count of bases not matched to a gene: 14. The CDR3, as DNA: TGTGCCAGCAATGAGGCCGGGACAGGGAGGTGGGGGGCCAACGTCCTGACTTTC. It encodes CASNEAGTGRWGANVLTF.

The chain recombines TRBV4-3 with TRBJ2-2; TRBD2 is a possible D gene (6 bases). CDR1 LGHNA and CDR2 YSLEER come from the germline V gene. Trimming took 2 bases from V and 4 from J, leaving 14 bases between them. CDR3 length: 16 residues. This CDR3 is CASSQTWEAGTGELFF. The CDR3 region has the DNA TGCGCCAGCAGCCAAACTTGGGAGGCTGGCACCGGGGAGCTGTTTTTT.

The chain has TRBV29-1 and TRBJ1-5; no firm D call. Between the trimmed V and J ends, which lost 4 bases and 2 bases, there was a span of 12 bases. The CDR3 length is 14 residues. Germline V gene data show CDR1 as SQVTM and CDR2 as ANQGSEA. CDR3 sequence: CSVVSTGGNQPQHF. DNA of the CDR3: TGCAGCGTTGTTTCGACCGGGGGCAATCAGCCCCAGCATTTT.

This clone has only one observation. The CDR3 sequence: CASSVDLGDGYTF. The CDR3 DNA reads TGTGCCAGCAGCGTTGATCTGGGGGACGGCTACACCTTC. The chain combines TRBV9 with TRBJ1-2; maybe TRBD1 (5 bases). Per the germline V gene, CDR1 is SGDLS and CDR2 is YYNGEE. Trimming removed 2 bases at V and 8 bases at J, with 13 bases between. The CDR3 extends over 13 amino acids.

The rearrangement uses TRBV10-1 and TRBJ1-1; 9 nucleotides agree with TRBD1. With V trimmed by 4 bases and J by 3 bases, 6 bases remained unmatched. CDR1 and CDR2 (germline): WNHNN, SYGVQD (reference sequence). This CDR3 has 15 residues. The CDR3 here is CASSAHGQGYTEAFF. The CDR3 DNA follows: TGCGCCAGCAGTGCCCATGGACAGGGGTACACTGAAGCTTTCTTT.

The CDR3 loop reads CAWSLDPSWGNTIYF. CDR3 nucleotide sequence: TGTGCCTGGAGCCTCGACCCATCATGGGGAAACACCATATATTTT. This sequence joins TRBV30 and TRBJ1-3; D is uncertain. V was trimmed by 3 bases and J by 4 bases, leaving 16 bases between them. The CDR3 loop spans 15 amino acids. From germline, CDR1 is GTSNPN and CDR2 SVGIG (reference sequence).

This clone was counted only a few times. This sequence joins TRBV6-5 and TRBJ1-3, with D uncertain. The CDR3 runs 16 residues. The V gene lost 4 bases and the J gene lost 0 bases, with 13 bases spanning the gap. CDR1 is MNHEY and CDR2 is SVGAGI in the germline V gene. This CDR3 is CASSLRTEHSGNTIYF. The CDR3 bases are TGTGCCAGCAGTTTAAGGACGGAACACTCTGGAAACACCATATATTTT.

This clone was found once. V gene TRBV28 combines with J gene TRBJ1-1; D is unclear. This CDR3 has 16 residues. The germline V and J ends were trimmed by 4 bases and 11 bases, with 26 bases remaining between them. CDR1 MDHEN and CDR2 SYDVKM come from the germline V gene. CDR3 loop: CASSSPSFAGRSTAFF. The CDR3 bases are TGTGCCAGCAGTTCTCCGTCGTTTGCGGGGAGGAGTACGGCTTTCTTT.

V and J are TRBV29-1 and TRBJ1-1; D gene ambiguous. Germline V gene sequence: CDR1 SQVTM, CDR2 ANQGSEA. The CDR3 runs to 12 residues. Deletions cut 4 bases from V and 6 bases from J, with 12 bases between. The CDR3 sequence: CSVVSGSPEAFF. CDR3 coding DNA: TGCAGCGTTGTAAGCGGATCTCCTGAAGCTTTCTTT.

The CDR3 DNA sequence: TGTGCCAGTACAACAGGGGGAAACACAGATACGCAGTATTTT. This codes for CASTTGGNTDTQYF. The rearrangement links TRBV28 to TRBJ2-3; the match to TRBD1 covers 8 bases. This CDR3 spans 14 amino acids. Germline V lookup: CDR1 MDHEN, CDR2 SYDVKM. Trimming cost V 9 bases and J 2 bases; bases outside gene matches: 7.

This chain connects TRBV9 to TRBJ1-2; D may be TRBD1 (5 bases). CDR1 is SGDLS, CDR2 YYNGEE, per germline. The CDR3 loop spans 14 amino acids. V lost 4 bases, J lost 3 bases, and 13 bases lay in between. The CDR3 sequence: CASSRAGQDYGYTF. CDR3 coding DNA: TGTGCCAGCAGCCGGGCAGGGCAGGACTATGGCTACACCTTC.

The sample holds one count of this clone. The gene calls are TRBV29-1 and TRBJ2-1, with 9 bases fitting TRBD2. CDR3 length equals 15 residues. J lost 12 bases, V lost 0 bases, and 12 bases had no gene match. Germline values: CDR1 SQVTM, CDR2 ANQGSEA. Here the CDR3 DNA reads TGCAGCGTTGAAGATCTTGGGCGGGAGGGCCTCGGGCAGTTCTTC. Translated, it gives CSVEDLGREGLGQFF.

The V call is TRBV28, the J call TRBJ1-2; D gene ambiguous. Trimming pared 2 bases from V and 2 bases from J, leaving 9 bases between. The CDR3 loop spans 14 amino acids. Germline CDR1 reads MDHEN; CDR2 reads SYDVKM. CDR3 sequence: CASSLQAGNYGYTF. The CDR3 bases are TGTGCCAGCAGTTTACAAGCGGGAAACTATGGCTACACCTTC.

V is TRBV24-1 and J is TRBJ1-5; 9 bases align to TRBD1. CDR3 length: 14 residues. The V gene's germline CDR1 is KGHDR and CDR2 SFDVKD. Losses at the gene ends were 3 bases for V and 6 bases for J; bases not matched to a gene: 2. The CDR3 here is CATSDRTGAQPQHF. The CDR3 DNA is TGTGCCACCAGTGATAGGACAGGGGCTCAGCCCCAGCATTTT.

The rearrangement uses TRBV2 and TRBJ2-7, with TRBD2 as a possible D gene (5 bases). Between the trimmed V and J ends, which lost 7 bases and 4 bases, there was a span of 14 bases. The CDR3 is 13 amino acids. Germline-derived CDR1 and CDR2 are SNHLY and FYNNEI. The CDR3 region is CASKETGFYEQYF. The CDR3 DNA reads TGTGCCAGCAAGGAGACGGGGTTTTACGAGCAGTACTTC.

The V call is TRBV5-1, the J call TRBJ2-1; either TRBD1 or TRBD2 may supply D (6 bases each). Looked up from germline, CDR1 is SGHRS and CDR2 is YFSETQ. The CDR3 is made up of 15 amino acids. Trimming cost V 0 bases and J 8 bases, with 15 bases left between them. The CDR3 spells CASSLGAGEVDEQFF. The CDR3 bases are TGCGCCAGCAGCTTGGGGGCAGGGGAGGTGGATGAGCAGTTCTTC.